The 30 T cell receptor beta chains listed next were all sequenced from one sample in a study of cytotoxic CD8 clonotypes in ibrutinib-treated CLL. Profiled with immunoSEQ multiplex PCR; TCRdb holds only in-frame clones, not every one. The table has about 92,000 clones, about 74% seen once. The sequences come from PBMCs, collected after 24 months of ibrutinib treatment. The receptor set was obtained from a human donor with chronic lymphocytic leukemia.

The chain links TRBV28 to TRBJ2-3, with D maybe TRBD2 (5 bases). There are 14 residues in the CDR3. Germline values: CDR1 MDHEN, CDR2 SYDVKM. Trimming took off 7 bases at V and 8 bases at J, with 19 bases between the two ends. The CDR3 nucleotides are TGTGCCAGCACATTATTAGCGACCCCGGGTACGCAGTATTTT. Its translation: CASTLLATPGTQYF.

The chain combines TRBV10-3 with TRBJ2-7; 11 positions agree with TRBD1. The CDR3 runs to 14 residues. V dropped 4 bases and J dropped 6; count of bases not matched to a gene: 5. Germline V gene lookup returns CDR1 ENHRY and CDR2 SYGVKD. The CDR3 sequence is CAISGDRGKVEQYF. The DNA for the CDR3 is TGTGCCATCAGTGGGGACAGGGGGAAGGTCGAGCAGTACTTC.

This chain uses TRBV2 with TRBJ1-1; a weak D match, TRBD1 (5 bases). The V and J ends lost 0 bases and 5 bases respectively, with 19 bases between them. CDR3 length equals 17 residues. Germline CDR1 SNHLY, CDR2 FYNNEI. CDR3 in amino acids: CASSEARGGISWTEAFF. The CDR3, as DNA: TGTGCCAGCAGTGAAGCGAGGGGCGGTATTAGTTGGACTGAAGCTTTCTTT.

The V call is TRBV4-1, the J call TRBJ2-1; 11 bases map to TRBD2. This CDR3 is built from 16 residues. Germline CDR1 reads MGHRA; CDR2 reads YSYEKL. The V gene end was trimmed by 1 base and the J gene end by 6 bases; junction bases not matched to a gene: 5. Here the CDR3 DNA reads TGCGCCAGCAGCCAAGGAGTACTAGCGGGGGTCAATGAGCAGTTCTTC. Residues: CASSQGVLAGVNEQFF.

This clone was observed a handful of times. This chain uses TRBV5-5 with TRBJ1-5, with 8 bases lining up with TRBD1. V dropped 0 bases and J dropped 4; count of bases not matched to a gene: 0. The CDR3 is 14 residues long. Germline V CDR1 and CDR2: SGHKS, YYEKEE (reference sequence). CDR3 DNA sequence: TGTGCCAGCAGCTTGGACAGGGGGAATCAGCCCCAGCATTTT. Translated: CASSLDRGNQPQHF.

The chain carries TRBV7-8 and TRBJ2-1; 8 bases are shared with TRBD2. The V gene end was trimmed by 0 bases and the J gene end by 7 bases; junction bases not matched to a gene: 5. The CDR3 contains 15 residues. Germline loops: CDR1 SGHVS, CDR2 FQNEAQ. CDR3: CASSLASGRVNEQFF. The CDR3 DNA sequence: TGTGCCAGCAGCTTAGCCAGCGGGAGAGTGAATGAGCAGTTCTTC.

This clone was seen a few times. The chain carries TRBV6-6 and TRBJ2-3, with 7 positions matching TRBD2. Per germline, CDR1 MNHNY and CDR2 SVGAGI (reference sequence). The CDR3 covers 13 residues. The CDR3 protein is CATALARTDTQYF. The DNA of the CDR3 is TGTGCAACAGCACTAGCGCGCACAGATACGCAGTATTTT.

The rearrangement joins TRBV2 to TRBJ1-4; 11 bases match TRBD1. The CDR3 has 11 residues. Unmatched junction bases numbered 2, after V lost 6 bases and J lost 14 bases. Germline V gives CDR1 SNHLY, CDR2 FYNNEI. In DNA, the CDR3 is TGTGCCAGCAGCCGGGACAGGGGGCTGTTTTTT. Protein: CASSRDRGLFF. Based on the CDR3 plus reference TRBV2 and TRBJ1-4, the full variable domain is EPEVTQTPSHQVTQMGQEVILRCVPISNHLYFYWYRQILGQKVEFLVSFYNNEISEKSEIFDDQFSVERPDGSNFTLKIRSTKLEDSAMYFCASSRDRGLFFGSGTQLSVL.

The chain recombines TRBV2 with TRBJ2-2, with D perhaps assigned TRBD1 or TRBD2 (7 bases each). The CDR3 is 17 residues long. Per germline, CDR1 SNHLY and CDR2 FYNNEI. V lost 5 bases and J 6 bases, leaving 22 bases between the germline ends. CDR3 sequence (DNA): TGTGCCAGCAGTCCGCCCTCGGGACTAAGGGGGCCCGGGGAGCTGTTTTTT. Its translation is CASSPPSGLRGPGELFF.

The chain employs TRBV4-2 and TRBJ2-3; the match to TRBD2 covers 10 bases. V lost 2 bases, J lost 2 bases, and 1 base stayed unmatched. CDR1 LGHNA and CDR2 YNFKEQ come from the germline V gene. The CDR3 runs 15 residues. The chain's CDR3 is CASSQSGGATDTQYF. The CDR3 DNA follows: TGTGCCAGCAGCCAAAGCGGGGGGGCCACAGATACGCAGTATTTT.

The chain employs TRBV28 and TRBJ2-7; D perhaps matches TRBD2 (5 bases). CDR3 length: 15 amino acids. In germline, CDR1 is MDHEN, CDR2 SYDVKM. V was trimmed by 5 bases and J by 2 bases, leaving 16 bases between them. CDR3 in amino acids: CASSLPHSGAYEQYF. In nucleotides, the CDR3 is TGTGCCAGCAGTCTACCCCACAGCGGAGCCTACGAGCAGTACTTC.

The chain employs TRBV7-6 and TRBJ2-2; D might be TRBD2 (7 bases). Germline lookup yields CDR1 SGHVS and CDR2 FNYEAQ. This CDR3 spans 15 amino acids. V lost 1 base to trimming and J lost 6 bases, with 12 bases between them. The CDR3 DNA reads TGTGCCAGCAGCTTAGTTTGGGGGGGCGCCGGGGAGCTGTTTTTT. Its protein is CASSLVWGGAGELFF.

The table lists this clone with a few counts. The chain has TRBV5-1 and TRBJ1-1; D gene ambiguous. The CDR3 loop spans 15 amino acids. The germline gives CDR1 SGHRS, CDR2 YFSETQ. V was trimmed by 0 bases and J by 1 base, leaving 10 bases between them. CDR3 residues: CASSLATTGNTEAFF. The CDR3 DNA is TGCGCCAGCAGCTTGGCCACGACCGGGAACACTGAAGCTTTCTTT.

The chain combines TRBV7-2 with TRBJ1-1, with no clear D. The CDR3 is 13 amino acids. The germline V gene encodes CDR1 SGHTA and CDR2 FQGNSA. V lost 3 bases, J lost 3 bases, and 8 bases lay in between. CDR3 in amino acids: CASSFNSYTEAFF. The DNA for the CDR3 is TGTGCCAGCAGCTTCAATTCCTACACTGAAGCTTTCTTT.

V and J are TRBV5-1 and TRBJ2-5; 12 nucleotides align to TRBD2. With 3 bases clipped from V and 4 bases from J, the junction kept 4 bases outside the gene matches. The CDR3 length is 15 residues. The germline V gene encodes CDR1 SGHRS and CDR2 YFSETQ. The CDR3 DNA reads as TGCGCCAGCAGCTCGGGACTAGCGGGTGGAGAGACCCAGTACTTC. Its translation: CASSSGLAGGETQYF.

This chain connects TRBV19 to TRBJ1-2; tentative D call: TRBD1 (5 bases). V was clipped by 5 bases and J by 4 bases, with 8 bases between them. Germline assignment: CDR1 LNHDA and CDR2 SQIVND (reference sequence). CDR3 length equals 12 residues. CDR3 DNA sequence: TGTGCCAGTAGTCTTGACAGCTATGGCTACACCTTC. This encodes CASSLDSYGYTF.

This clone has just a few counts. CDR3 DNA sequence: TGTGCCAGCAGCTTAGCGGCACAGAGAGATCAGCCCCAGCATTTT. Translating gives CASSLAAQRDQPQHF. The chain combines TRBV7-9 with TRBJ1-5; D unresolved. V was pared by 0 bases and J by 5 bases, with 11 bases between. Germline V gene sequence: CDR1 SEHNR, CDR2 FQNEAQ (reference sequence). CDR3 size: 15 residues.

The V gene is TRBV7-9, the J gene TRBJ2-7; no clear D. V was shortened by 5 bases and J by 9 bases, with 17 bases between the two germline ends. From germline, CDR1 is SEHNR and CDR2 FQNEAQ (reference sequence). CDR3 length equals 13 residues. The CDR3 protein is CASSARTFEAQYF. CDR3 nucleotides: TGTGCCAGCAGCGCCCGGACCTTTGAGGCGCAGTACTTC.

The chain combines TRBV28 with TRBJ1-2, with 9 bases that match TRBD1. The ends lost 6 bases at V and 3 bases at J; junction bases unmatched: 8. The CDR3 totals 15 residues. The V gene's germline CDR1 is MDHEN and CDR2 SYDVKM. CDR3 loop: CASRGTGGRYYGYTF. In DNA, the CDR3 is TGTGCCAGCAGAGGAACAGGGGGCCGTTACTATGGCTACACCTTC.

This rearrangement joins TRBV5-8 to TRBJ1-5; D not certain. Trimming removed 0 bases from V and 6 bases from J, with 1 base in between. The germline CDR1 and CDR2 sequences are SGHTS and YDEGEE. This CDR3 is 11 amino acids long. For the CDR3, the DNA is TGTGCCAGCAGCTTGGGTCAGCCCCAGCATTTT. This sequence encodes CASSLGQPQHF.

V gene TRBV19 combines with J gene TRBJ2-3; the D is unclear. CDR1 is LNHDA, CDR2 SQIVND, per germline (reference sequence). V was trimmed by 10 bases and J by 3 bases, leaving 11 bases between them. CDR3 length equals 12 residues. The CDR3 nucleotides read TGTGCCACCCGCGGACGAACAGATACGCAGTATTTT. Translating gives CATRGRTDTQYF.

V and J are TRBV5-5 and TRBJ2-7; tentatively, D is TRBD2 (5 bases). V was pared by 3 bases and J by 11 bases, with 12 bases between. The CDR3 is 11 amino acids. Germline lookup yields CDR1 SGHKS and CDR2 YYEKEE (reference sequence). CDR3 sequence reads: CASSSSEREYF. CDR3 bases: TGTGCCAGCAGCTCCTCGGAGAGGGAGTACTTC.

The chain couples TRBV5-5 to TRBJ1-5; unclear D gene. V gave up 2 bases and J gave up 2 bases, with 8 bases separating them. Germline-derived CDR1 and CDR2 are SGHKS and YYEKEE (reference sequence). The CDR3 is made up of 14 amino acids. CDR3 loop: CASSFRAGNQPQHF. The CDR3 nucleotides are TGTGCCAGCAGCTTTCGGGCTGGCAATCAGCCCCAGCATTTT.

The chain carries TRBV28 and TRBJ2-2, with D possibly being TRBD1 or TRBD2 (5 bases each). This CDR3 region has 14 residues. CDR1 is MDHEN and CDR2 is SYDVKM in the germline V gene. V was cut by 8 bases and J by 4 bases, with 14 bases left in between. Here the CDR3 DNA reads TGTGCCAGCTGGGGGTGGCCTACCACCGGGGAGCTGTTTTTT. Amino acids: CASWGWPTTGELFF.

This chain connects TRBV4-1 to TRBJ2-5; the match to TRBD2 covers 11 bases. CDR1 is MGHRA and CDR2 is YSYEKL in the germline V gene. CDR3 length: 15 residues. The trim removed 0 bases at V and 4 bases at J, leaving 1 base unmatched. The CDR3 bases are TGCGCCAGCAGCCAAGATGGACTAGCGGGAGAGACCCAGTACTTC. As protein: CASSQDGLAGETQYF.

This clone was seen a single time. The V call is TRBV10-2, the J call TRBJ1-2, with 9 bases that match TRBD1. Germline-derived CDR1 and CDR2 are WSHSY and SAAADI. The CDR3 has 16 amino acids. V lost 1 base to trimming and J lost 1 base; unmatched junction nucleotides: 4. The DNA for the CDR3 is TGCGCCAGCAGTGAGTTGGGACAGGGAGTTAACTATGGCTACACCTTC. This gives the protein CASSELGQGVNYGYTF.

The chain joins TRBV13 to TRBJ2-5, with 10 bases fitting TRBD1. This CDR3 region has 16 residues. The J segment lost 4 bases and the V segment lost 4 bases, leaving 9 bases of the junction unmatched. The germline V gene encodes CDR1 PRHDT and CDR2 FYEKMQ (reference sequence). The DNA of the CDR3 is TGTGCCAGCAGCTCTGGGGGACAGGGGATCCCAGAGACCCAGTACTTC. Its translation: CASSSGGQGIPETQYF. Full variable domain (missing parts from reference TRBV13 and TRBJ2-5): AAGVIQSPRHLIKEKRETATLKCYPIPRHDTVYWYQQGPGQDPQFLISFYEKMQSDKGSIPDRFSAQQFSDYHSELNMSSLELGDSALYFCASSSGGQGIPETQYFGPGTRLLVL.

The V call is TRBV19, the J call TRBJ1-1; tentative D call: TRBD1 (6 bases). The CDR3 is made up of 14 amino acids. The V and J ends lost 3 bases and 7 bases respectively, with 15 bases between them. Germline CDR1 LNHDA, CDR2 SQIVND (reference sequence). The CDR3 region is CASSMRSGVGEAFF. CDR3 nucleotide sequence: TGTGCCAGTAGTATGCGGTCAGGGGTTGGTGAAGCTTTCTTT.

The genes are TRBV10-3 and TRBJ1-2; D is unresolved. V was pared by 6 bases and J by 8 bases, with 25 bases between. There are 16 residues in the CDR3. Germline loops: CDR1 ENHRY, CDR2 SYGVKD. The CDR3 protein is CAISNPSGLDRGGYTF. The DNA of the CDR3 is TGTGCCATCAGCAACCCGAGCGGACTAGATCGAGGAGGCTACACCTTC.

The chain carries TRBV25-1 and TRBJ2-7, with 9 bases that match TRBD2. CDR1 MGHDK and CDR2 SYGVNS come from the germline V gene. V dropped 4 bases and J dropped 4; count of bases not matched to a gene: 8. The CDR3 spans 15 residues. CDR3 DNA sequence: TGTGCCAGCAGTGCCCCGGGACTAGCAGGATACGAGCAGTACTTC. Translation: CASSAPGLAGYEQYF.